The 8 T cell receptor beta chains below come from one sample, sequenced in a study of blood T cell repertoires in COVID-19 (TCRdb year 2020). Libraries were made using the immunoSEQ multiplex PCR assay. Imported from immuneACCESS, the table was reduced by TCRdb to in-frame sequences with V and J called. These copies leave out some clones; in studies compared against another copy, an unresolved V gene accounts for under half, and the cause of the remainder is not known. In this sample the table shows roughly 300,000 clones, 75% to 95% of which occur a single time. 1% to 1.3% of the sample belongs to the ten largest clones. The sample comprised PBMCs or T cells enriched from blood (not recorded which). Receptors originate from a woman under 40 who had recovered from COVID-19.

The V and J genes are TRBV28 and TRBJ2-2, with TRBD2 identical over 8 bases. V shed 8 bases and J 4 bases; nucleotides not matched to a gene: 6. The CDR3 spans 14 residues. Germline V gene lookup returns CDR1 MDHEN and CDR2 SYDVKM. CDR3 in amino acids: CASREGGGTGELFF. CDR3 DNA sequence: TGTGCCAGCCGGGAGGGAGGTGGCACCGGGGAGCTGTTTTTT. Together with reference TRBV28 and TRBJ2-2, the CDR3 gives the full variable domain: DVKVTQSSRYLVKRTGEKVFLECVQDMDHENMFWYRQDPGLGLRLIYFSYDVKMKEKGDIPEGYSVSREKKERFSLILESASTNQTSMYLCASREGGGTGELFFGEGSRLTVL.

V is TRBV27 and J is TRBJ1-2, with 8 bases matching TRBD1. With 7 bases clipped from V and 7 bases from J, the junction kept 8 bases outside the gene matches. CDR3 length equals 13 residues. Germline V gene sequence: CDR1 MNHEY, CDR2 SMNVEV (reference sequence). CDR3 coding DNA: TGTGCCAGCACCGGACAGGGCAGACCTGGCTACACCTTC. It encodes CASTGQGRPGYTF.

Only a few counts were recorded for this clone. The chain uses TRBV6-6 and TRBJ1-3, with D maybe TRBD1 (5 bases). V was cut by 2 bases and J by 4 bases, with 9 bases left in between. Germline values: CDR1 MNHNY, CDR2 SVGAGI (reference sequence). CDR3 length: 14 amino acids. This CDR3 reads CASSYEGRGNTIYF. CDR3 in DNA: TGTGCCAGCAGTTACGAGGGGAGGGGAAACACCATATATTTT.

CDR3 loop: CASSPPLAGGPGDTQYF. For the CDR3, the DNA is TGCGCCAGCAGCCCCCCACTAGCGGGAGGGCCGGGGGATACGCAGTATTTT. V usage is TRBV5-1 and J usage is TRBJ2-3; 13 bases fit TRBD2. This CDR3 is 17 amino acids long. Per the germline V gene, CDR1 is SGHRS and CDR2 is YFSETQ. V dropped 4 bases and J dropped 6; count of bases not matched to a gene: 11. Filled out from reference TRBV5-1 and TRBJ2-3, the complete variable domain reads KAGVTQTPRYLIKTRGQQVTLSCSPISGHRSVSWYQQTPGQGLQFLFEYFSETQRNKGNFPGRFSGRQFSNSRSEMNVSTLELGDSALYLCASSPPLAGGPGDTQYFGPGTRLTVL.

The CDR3 DNA follows: TGCGCCAGCAACTCGCACCCCCGGGACAGGGGCTACAATGAGCAGTTCTTC. Translation gives CASNSHPRDRGYNEQFF. The chain recombines TRBV5-1 with TRBJ2-1; 10 bases fit TRBD1. Germline CDR1 is SGHRS and CDR2 is YFSETQ. The CDR3 sequence is 17 residues long. The V segment lost 6 bases and the J segment 3 bases; nucleotides outside the gene matches: 12.

V is TRBV28 and J is TRBJ2-2, with 10 bases fitting TRBD1. The CDR3 extends over 15 amino acids. In germline, CDR1 is MDHEN, CDR2 SYDVKM. After removal of 5 bases from V and 0 bases from J, the junction contained 0 bases not matched to a gene. CDR3 DNA: TGTGCCAGCAGTGGGACAGGGGCGAACACCGGGGAGCTGTTTTTT. The encoded protein is CASSGTGANTGELFF. Together with reference TRBV28 and TRBJ2-2, the CDR3 gives the full variable domain: DVKVTQSSRYLVKRTGEKVFLECVQDMDHENMFWYRQDPGLGLRLIYFSYDVKMKEKGDIPEGYSVSREKKERFSLILESASTNQTSMYLCASSGTGANTGELFFGEGSRLTVL.

The rearrangement joins TRBV11-2 to TRBJ1-2; 9 bases agree with TRBD1. Germline CDR1 and CDR2: SGHAT and FQNNGV. V trimming: 6 bases; J trimming: 6 bases; junction bases outside the gene matches: 5. The length of the CDR3 is 13 residues. CDR3 protein: CASSRDRGNGYTF. The CDR3 DNA follows: TGTGCCAGCAGTCGCGACAGGGGGAATGGCTACACCTTC.

Turning to this clone: Other nucleotide sequences from this sample produce the same CDR3. The chain has TRBV28 and TRBJ1-5, with D tentatively TRBD1 (5 bases). There are 14 residues in the CDR3. The ends were cut back, 2 bases at V and 4 bases at J, with 9 bases in the middle. Germline loops: CDR1 MDHEN, CDR2 SYDVKM. The CDR3 DNA is TGTGCCAGCAGTTTAGGCGGGGGGAATCAGCCCCAGCATTTT. It specifies CASSLGGGNQPQHF.